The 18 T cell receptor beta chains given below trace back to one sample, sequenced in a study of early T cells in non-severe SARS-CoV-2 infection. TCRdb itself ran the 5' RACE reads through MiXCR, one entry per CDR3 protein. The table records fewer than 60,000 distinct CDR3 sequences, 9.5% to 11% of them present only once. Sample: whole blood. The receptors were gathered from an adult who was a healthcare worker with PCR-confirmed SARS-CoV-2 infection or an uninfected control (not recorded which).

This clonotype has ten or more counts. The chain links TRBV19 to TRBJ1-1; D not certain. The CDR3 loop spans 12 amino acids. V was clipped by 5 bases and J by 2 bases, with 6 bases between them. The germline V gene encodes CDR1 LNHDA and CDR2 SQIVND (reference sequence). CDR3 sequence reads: CASSRSNTEAFF. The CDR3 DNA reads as TGTGCCAGTAGTCGTAGCAACACTGAAGCTTTCTTT.

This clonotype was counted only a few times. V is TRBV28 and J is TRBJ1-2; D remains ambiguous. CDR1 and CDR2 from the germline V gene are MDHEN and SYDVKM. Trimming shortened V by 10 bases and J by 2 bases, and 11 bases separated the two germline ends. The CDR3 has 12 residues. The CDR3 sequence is CATSVLNYGYTF. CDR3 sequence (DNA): TGTGCCACCTCCGTTTTGAACTATGGCTACACCTTC.

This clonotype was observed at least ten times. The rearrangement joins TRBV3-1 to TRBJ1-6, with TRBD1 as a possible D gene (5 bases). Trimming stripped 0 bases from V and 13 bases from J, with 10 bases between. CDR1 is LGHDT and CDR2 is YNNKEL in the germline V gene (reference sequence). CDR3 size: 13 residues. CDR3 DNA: TGTGCCAGCAGCCAAGATGGGGGAATTCCCCTCCACTTT. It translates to CASSQDGGIPLHF.

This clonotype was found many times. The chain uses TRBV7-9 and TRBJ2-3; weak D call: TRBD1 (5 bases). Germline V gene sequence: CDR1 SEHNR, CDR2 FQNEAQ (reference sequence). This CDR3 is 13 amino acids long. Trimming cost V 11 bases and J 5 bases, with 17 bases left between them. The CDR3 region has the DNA TGTGCCGGGGCGCCCGAGGAGCTAGATACGCAGTATTTT. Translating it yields CAGAPEELDTQYF.

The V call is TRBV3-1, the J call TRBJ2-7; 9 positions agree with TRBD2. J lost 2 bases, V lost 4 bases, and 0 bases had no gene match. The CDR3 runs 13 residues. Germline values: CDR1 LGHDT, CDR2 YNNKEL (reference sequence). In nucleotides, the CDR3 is TGTGCCAGCAGCCCTAGCGGGGCCTACGAGCAGTACTTC. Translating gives CASSPSGAYEQYF.

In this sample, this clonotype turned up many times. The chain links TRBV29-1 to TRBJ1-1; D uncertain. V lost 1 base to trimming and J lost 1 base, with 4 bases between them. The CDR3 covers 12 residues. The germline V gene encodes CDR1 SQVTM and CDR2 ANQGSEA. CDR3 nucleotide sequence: TGCAGCGTTGAAGCAGCGAACACTGAAGCTTTCTTT. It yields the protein CSVEAANTEAFF.

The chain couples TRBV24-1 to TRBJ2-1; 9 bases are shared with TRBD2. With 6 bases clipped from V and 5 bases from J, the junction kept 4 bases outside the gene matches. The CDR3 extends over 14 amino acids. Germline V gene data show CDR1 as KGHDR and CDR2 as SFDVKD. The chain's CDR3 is CATSSSGENNEQFF. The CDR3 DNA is TGTGCCACCAGTTCTAGCGGGGAAAACAATGAGCAGTTCTTC.

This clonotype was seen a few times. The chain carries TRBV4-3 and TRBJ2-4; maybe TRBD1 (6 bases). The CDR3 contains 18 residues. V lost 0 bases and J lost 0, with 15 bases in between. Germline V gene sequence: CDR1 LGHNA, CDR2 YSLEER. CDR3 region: CASSQEGSGALAKNIQYF. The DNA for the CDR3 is TGCGCCAGCAGCCAAGAAGGGTCAGGGGCTCTAGCCAAAAACATTCAGTACTTC.

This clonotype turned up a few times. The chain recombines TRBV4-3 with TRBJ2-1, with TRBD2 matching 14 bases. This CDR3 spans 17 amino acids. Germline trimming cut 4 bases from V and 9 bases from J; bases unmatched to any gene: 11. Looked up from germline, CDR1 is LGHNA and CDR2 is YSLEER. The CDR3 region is CASSRGLAGGDLGEQFF. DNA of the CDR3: TGCGCCAGCAGCCGCGGACTAGCGGGAGGAGATCTGGGTGAGCAGTTCTTC.

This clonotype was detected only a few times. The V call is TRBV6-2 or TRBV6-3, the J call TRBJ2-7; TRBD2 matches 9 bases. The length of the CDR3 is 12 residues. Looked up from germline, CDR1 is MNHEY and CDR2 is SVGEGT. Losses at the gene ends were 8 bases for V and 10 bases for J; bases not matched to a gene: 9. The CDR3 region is CASSAGGLIQYF. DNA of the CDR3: TGTGCCAGCTCCGCGGGGGGGCTTATACAGTACTTC.

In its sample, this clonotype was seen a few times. CDR3 loop: CASMGQGEPLHF. The CDR3 bases are TGTGCCAGCATGGGACAGGGTGAACCCCTCCACTTT. The chain carries TRBV27 and TRBJ1-6; 9 nucleotides agree with TRBD1. The V segment lost 7 bases and the J segment 12 bases; nucleotides outside the gene matches: 4. The V gene's germline CDR1 is MNHEY and CDR2 SMNVEV (reference sequence). The CDR3 consists of 12 residues.

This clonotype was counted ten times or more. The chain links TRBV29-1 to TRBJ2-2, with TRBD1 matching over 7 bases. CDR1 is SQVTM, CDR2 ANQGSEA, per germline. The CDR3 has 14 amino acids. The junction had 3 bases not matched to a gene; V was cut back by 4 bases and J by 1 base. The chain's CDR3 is CSVGRTGNTGELFF. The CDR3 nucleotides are TGCAGCGTTGGCAGGACAGGGAACACCGGGGAGCTGTTTTTT.

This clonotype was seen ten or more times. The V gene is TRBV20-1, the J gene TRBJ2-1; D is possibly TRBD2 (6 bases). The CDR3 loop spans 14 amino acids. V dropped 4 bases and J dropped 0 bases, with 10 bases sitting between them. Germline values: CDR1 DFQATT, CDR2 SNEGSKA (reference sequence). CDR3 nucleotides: TGCAGTGCTAACCGGGGGAGCTCCTACAATGAGCAGTTCTTC. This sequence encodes CSANRGSSYNEQFF.

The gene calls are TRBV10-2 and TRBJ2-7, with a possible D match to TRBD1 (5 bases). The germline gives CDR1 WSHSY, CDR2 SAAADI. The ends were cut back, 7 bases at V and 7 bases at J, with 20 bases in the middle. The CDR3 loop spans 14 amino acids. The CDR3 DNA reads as TGCGCCAGCAACCAGGGTCCCCTTATGGGAGAGCAGTACTTC. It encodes CASNQGPLMGEQYF.

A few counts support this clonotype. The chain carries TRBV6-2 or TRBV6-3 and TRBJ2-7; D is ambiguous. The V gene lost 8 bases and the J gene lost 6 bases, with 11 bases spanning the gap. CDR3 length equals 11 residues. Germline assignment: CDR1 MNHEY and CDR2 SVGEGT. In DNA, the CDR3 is TGTGCCAGCGGGAATATGGCCGAGCAGTACTTC. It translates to CASGNMAEQYF.

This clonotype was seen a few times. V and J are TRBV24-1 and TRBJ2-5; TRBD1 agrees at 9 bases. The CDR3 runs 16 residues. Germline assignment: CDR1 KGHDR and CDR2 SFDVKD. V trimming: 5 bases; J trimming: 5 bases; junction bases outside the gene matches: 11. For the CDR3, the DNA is TGTGCCACCAGTGCCATTCCCGGGACAGGGTCGGAGACCCAGTACTTC. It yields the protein CATSAIPGTGSETQYF.

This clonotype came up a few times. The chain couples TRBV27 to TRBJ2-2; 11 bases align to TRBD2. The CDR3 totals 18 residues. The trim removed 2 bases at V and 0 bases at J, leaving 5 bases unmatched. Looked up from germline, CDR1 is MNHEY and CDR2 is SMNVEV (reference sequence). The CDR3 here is CASSLVAGGPSNTGELFF. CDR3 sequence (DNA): TGTGCCAGCAGTTTAGTAGCGGGAGGGCCTTCGAACACCGGGGAGCTGTTTTTT.

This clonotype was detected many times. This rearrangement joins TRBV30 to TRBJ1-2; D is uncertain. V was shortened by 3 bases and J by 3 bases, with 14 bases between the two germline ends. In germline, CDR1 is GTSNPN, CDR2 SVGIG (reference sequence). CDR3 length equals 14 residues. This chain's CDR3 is CAWSTGPGYYGYTF. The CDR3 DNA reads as TGTGCCTGGAGCACCGGGCCCGGCTACTATGGCTACACCTTC. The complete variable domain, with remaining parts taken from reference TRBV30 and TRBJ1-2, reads SQTIHQWPATLVQPVGSPLSLECTVEGTSNPNLYWYRQAAGRGLQLLFYSVGIGQISSEVPQNLSASRPQDRQFILSSKKLLLSDSGFYLCAWSTGPGYYGYTFGSGTRLTVV.